A selection of T cell receptor beta chains follows, all from one sample in a study of T cells in Graves' hyperthyroidism and ophthalmopathy. TCRdb ran MiXCR on the multiplex PCR reads and lists one entry per CDR3 protein. Here the sample spans hundreds of thousands of distinct CDR3 sequences, around 15% being singletons. Specimen: blood. The receptors shown here come from a woman younger than 35 with Graves' hyperthyroidism. CDR3s include the opening cysteine and the closing phenylalanine or tryptophan. The order of the fields is J gene, D gene, clone size, V gene, CDR3 protein, CDR3 DNA. D genes are given only for firm matches. Clone size appears in some rows only: once, few, many, or a class for an expanded clone.

TRBJ1-2 NA NA TRBV2 CASRYRVNYGYTF TGTGCCAGCAGATACAGGGTTAACTATGGCTACACCTTC
TRBJ2-3 NA NA TRBV10-3 CAIRDPGVVGTDTQYF TGTGCCATCAGAGATCCAGGGGTCGTCGGCACAGATACGCAGTATTTT
TRBJ2-7 NA few TRBV6-2/TRBV6-3 CASRTSRFIGTEQYF TGTGCCAGCAGGACCTCCCGGTTTATCGGGACCGAGCAGTACTTC
TRBJ1-2 TRBD1 NA TRBV15 CATSRDSRGRDGYTF TGTGCCACCAGCAGAGATTCCAGGGGGCGAGATGGCTACACCTTC
TRBJ2-1 NA many TRBV18 CASSPPVGNNEQFF TGTGCCAGCTCACCACCGGTTGGAAACAATGAGCAGTTCTTC
TRBJ2-5 TRBD2 NA TRBV24-1 CATSNPGLAETQETQYF TGTGCCACCAGTAATCCAGGACTAGCGGAGACCCAAGAGACCCAGTACTTC
TRBJ1-5 NA few TRBV12-3/TRBV12-4 CASSSSGQPQHF TGTGCCAGCAGTTCTTCAGGTCAGCCCCAGCATTTT
TRBJ2-1 NA many TRBV6-2/TRBV6-3 CASSYFPLGQFF TGTGCCAGCAGTTACTTTCCTTTGGGGCAGTTCTTC
TRBJ2-7 TRBD2 NA TRBV4-3 CASSQNTAGGPRGEQYF TGCGCCAGCAGCCAAAATACGGCGGGAGGGCCTCGGGGCGAGCAGTACTTC
TRBJ2-5 TRBD2 many TRBV20-1 CSARGLAGGETQYF TGCAGTGCTAGAGGCCTAGCGGGAGGAGAGACCCAGTACTTC
TRBJ1-2 TRBD1 many TRBV2 CASSDRENYGYTF TGTGCCAGCAGCGACAGGGAAAACTATGGCTACACCTTC
TRBJ1-1 NA NA TRBV9 CASSPSLGVTEAFF TGTGCCAGCAGCCCTTCTTTGGGGGTCACTGAAGCTTTCTTT
TRBJ2-7 NA many TRBV14 CASSQVGLSEQYF TGTGCCAGCAGCCAAGTCGGACTCTCCGAGCAGTACTTC
TRBJ2-1 TRBD1 NA TRBV6-1 CATTRDSSYNEQFF TGTGCCACCACTCGGGACAGCTCCTACAATGAGCAGTTCTTC
TRBJ2-7 TRBD1 NA TRBV27 CASSLRGQGGLVYEQYF TGTGCCAGCAGTTTACGCGGACAGGGGGGTCTTGTATACGAGCAGTACTTC
TRBJ2-3 NA NA TRBV9 CASSSRLVADTQYF TGTGCCAGCAGCTCCCGACTAGTGGCGGATACGCAGTATTTT
TRBJ2-3 NA NA TRBV20-1 CSVFKSRGTDTQYF TGCAGTGTGTTCAAGTCCCGCGGTACAGATACGCAGTATTTT
TRBJ2-7 TRBD2 many TRBV20-1 CSARVTSGRGYGEQYF TGCAGTGCTAGGGTGACTAGCGGGAGAGGGTATGGGGAGCAGTACTTC
TRBJ2-7 TRBD2 NA TRBV28 CASSGRTSGTDYEQYF TGTGCCAGCAGTGGGCGGACTAGCGGGACCGACTACGAGCAGTACTTC
TRBJ2-5 TRBD1 NA TRBV3-1 CASSQEDRGKTQYF TGTGCCAGCAGCCAGGAAGACAGGGGAAAGACCCAGTACTTC
TRBJ1-2 TRBD1 few TRBV4-2 CASSQDKTGPPYGYTF TGTGCCAGCAGCCAAGATAAGACAGGGCCCCCTTATGGCTACACCTTC
TRBJ2-1 NA few TRBV5-1 CASSLGPGRINEQFF TGCGCCAGCAGCTTGGGCCCTGGGCGAATCAATGAGCAGTTCTTC
TRBJ1-5 NA many TRBV30 CAWRSEAGAGQPQHF TGTGCCTGGAGATCCGAGGCGGGGGCAGGTCAGCCCCAGCATTTT
TRBJ2-1 TRBD1 few TRBV7-9 CASSLGDRENNEQFF TGTGCCAGCAGCTTAGGCGACAGGGAGAACAATGAGCAGTTCTTC
TRBJ2-3 NA NA TRBV7-3 CASSLNPASGTDTQYF TGTGCCAGCAGCTTAAATCCGGCTAGCGGCACAGATACGCAGTATTTT
TRBJ2-7 NA NA TRBV19 CASSIRRGASYEQYF TGTGCCAGTAGTATCCGACGCGGAGCTTCCTACGAGCAGTACTTC
TRBJ2-4 NA few TRBV18 CASRPGGSPSSKNIQYF TGTGCCAGCCGACCCGGCGGTTCCCCTTCGTCCAAAAACATTCAGTACTTC
TRBJ1-2 NA few TRBV28 CASSLGRLGGYGYTF TGTGCCAGCAGTCTCGGGAGACTCGGAGGCTATGGCTACACCTTC
TRBJ2-6 NA NA TRBV4-1 CASSSPGRSGANVLTF TGCGCCAGCAGCTCACCCGGGCGCTCTGGGGCCAACGTCCTGACTTTC
TRBJ2-1 NA NA TRBV30 CAWLLATDEQFF TGTGCCTGGTTGCTAGCGACCGATGAGCAGTTCTTC
TRBJ2-7 NA NA TRBV19 CASSIVGAAYEQYF TGTGCCAGTAGTATAGTAGGGGCCGCCTACGAGCAGTACTTC
TRBJ1-1 NA many TRBV7-2 CASSPSMGGYTEAFF TGTGCCAGCAGCCCCTCCATGGGCGGTTACACTGAAGCTTTCTTT
TRBJ2-1 NA many TRBV13 CASSSRGTNNEQFF TGTGCCAGCAGCTCCCGGGGGACCAACAATGAGCAGTTCTTC
TRBJ2-1 TRBD1 NA TRBV20-1 CSASRDRGNNEQFF TGCAGTGCTAGCCGGGACAGGGGGAACAATGAGCAGTTCTTC
TRBJ2-3 TRBD2 NA TRBV7-9 CASSPTSGLGTDTQYF TGTGCCAGCAGCCCAACTAGCGGGTTGGGCACAGATACGCAGTATTTT
TRBJ1-4 NA few TRBV5-1 CASSPTVGDEKLFF TGCGCCAGCAGCCCTACAGTAGGAGATGAAAAACTGTTTTTT
TRBJ2-2 TRBD1 few TRBV7-9 CASSPYPRGTGELFF TGTGCCAGCAGCCCCTACCCCAGGGGGACCGGGGAGCTGTTTTTT
TRBJ1-6 TRBD1 NA TRBV7-4 CASSSRDRVNSPLHF TGTGCCAGCAGCAGCCGGGACAGGGTAAATTCACCCCTCCACTTT
TRBJ2-2 TRBD2 many TRBV3-1 CASRLIAGGVDTGELFF TGTGCCAGCAGACTCATAGCGGGAGGCGTCGACACCGGGGAGCTGTTTTTT
TRBJ2-5 TRBD2 many TRBV7-2 CASSWTSYQETQYF TGTGCCAGCAGCTGGACTAGCTATCAAGAGACCCAGTACTTC
TRBJ2-1 NA many TRBV2 CASRVGGGPYNEQFF TGTGCCAGCAGGGTAGGGGGAGGACCCTACAATGAGCAGTTCTTC
TRBJ1-1 NA NA TRBV6-2/TRBV6-3 CASTKGGLGTEAFF TGTGCCAGCACCAAGGGGGGGCTCGGGACTGAAGCTTTCTTT
TRBJ2-7 TRBD1 NA TRBV12-3/TRBV12-4 CASTISGQASSYEQYF TGTGCCAGCACCATCTCGGGACAGGCCAGCTCCTACGAGCAGTACTTC
TRBJ2-1 NA NA TRBV4-2 CASSQDRVPYNEQFF TGTGCCAGCAGCCAAGATAGAGTCCCCTACAATGAGCAGTTCTTC
TRBJ2-1 TRBD2 many TRBV20-1 CSARDVAGVFNEQFF TGCAGTGCTAGAGATGTAGCGGGAGTGTTCAATGAGCAGTTCTTC
TRBJ1-1 NA few TRBV29-1 CSVVPSSPTEAFF TGCAGCGTTGTTCCTTCTTCGCCGACTGAAGCTTTCTTT
TRBJ2-5 TRBD2 NA TRBV20-1 CSARDPSGRLETQYF TGCAGTGCTAGAGATCCCAGCGGGAGGTTGGAGACCCAGTACTTC
TRBJ2-2 TRBD1 many TRBV28 CASNGAGTGNTGELFF TGTGCCAGCAATGGCGCCGGGACAGGGAACACCGGGGAGCTGTTTTTT